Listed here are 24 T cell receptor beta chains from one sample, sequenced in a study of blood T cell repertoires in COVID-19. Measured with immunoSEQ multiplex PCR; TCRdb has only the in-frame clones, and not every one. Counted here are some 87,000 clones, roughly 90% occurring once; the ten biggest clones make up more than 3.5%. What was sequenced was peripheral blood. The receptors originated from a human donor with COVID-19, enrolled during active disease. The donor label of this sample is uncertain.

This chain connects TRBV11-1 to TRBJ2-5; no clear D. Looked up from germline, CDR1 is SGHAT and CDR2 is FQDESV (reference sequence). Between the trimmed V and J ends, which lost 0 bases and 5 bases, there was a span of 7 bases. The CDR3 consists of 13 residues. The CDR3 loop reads CASSLARSETQYF. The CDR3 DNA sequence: TGTGCCAGCAGCTTAGCCCGTTCGGAGACCCAGTACTTC.

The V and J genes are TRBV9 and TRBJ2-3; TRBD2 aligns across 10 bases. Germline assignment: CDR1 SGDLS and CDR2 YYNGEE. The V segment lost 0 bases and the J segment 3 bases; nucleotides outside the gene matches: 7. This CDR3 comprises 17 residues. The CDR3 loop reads CASSVESSGGLTDTQYF. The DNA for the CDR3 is TGTGCCAGCAGCGTAGAGAGTAGCGGGGGGTTAACAGATACGCAGTATTTT.

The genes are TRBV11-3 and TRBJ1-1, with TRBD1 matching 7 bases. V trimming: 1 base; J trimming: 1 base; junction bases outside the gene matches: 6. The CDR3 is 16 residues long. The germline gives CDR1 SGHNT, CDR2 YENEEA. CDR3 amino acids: CASSLGSGTANTEAFF. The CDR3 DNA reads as TGTGCCAGCAGCTTAGGATCCGGGACAGCGAACACTGAAGCTTTCTTT.

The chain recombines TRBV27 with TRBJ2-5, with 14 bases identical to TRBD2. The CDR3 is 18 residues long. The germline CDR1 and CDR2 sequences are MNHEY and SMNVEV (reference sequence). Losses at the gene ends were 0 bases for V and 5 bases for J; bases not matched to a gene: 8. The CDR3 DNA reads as TGTGCCAGCAGTTTATCGAAGGGACTAGCGGGAGCGCGCGAGACCCAGTACTTC. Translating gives CASSLSKGLAGARETQYF.

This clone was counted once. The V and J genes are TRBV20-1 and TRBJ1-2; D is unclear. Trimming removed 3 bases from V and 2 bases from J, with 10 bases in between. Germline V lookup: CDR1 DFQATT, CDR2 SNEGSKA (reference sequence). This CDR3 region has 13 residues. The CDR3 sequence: CSASLSPNYGYTF. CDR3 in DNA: TGCAGTGCTAGTCTATCTCCGAACTATGGCTACACCTTC.

The CDR3 DNA is TGTGCCTGGAGTGACAGTAGCAATCAGCCCCAGCATTTT. The encoded protein is CAWSDSSNQPQHF. The chain carries TRBV30 and TRBJ1-5; D remains unclear. Per germline, CDR1 GTSNPN and CDR2 SVGIG (reference sequence). The ends were cut back, 1 base at V and 0 bases at J, with 4 bases in the middle. The CDR3 sequence is 13 residues long.

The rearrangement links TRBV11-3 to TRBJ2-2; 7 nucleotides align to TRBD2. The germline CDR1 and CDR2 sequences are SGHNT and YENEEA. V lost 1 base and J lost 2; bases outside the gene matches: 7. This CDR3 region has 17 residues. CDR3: CASSLGLGTTNTGELFF. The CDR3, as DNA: TGTGCCAGCAGCTTAGGTTTAGGGACTACAAACACCGGGGAGCTGTTTTTT.

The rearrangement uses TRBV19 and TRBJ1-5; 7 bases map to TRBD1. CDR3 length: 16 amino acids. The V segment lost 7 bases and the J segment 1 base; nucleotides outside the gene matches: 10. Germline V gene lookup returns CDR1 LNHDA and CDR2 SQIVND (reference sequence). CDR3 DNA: TGTGCCAGTACTACGTCCCGGGACAGAAGCAATCAGCCCCAGCATTTT. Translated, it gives CASTTSRDRSNQPQHF.

In DNA form, the CDR3 reads TGTGCCAGCAGCTTAGATCGGGAAGATACGCAGTATTTT. The encoded protein is CASSLDREDTQYF. The chain uses TRBV11-2 and TRBJ2-3; perhaps TRBD2 as D (5 bases). V lost 0 bases, J lost 5 bases, and 6 bases lay in between. CDR1 is SGHAT and CDR2 is FQNNGV in the germline V gene. The CDR3 totals 13 residues.

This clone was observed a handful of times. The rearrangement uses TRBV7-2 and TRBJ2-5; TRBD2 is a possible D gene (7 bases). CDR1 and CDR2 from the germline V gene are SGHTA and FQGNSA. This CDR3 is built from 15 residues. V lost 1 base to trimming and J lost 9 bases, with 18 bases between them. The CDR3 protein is CASSLDGGGSKAQYF. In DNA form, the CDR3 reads TGTGCCAGCAGCTTAGATGGCGGGGGCTCAAAGGCCCAGTACTTC.

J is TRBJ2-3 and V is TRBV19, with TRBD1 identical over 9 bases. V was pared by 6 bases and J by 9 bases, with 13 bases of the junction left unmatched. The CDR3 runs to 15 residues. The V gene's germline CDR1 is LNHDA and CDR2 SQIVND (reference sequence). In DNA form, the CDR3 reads TGTGCCAGTAGGACTAAGGACAGGGGCCTTGGGACGCAGTATTTT. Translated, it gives CASRTKDRGLGTQYF.

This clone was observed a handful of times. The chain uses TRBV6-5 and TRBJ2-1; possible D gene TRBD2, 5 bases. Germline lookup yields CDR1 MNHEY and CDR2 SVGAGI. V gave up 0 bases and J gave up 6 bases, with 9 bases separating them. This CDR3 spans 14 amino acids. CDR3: CASSYSLAPNEQFF. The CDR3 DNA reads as TGTGCCAGCAGTTACTCTCTAGCCCCCAATGAGCAGTTCTTC.

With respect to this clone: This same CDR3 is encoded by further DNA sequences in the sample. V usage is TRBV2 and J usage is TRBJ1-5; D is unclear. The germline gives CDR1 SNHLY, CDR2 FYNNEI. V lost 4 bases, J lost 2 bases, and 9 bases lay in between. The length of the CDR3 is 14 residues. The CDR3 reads CASSGPGGNQPQHF. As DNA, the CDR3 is TGTGCCAGCAGTGGACCGGGAGGCAATCAGCCCCAGCATTTT.

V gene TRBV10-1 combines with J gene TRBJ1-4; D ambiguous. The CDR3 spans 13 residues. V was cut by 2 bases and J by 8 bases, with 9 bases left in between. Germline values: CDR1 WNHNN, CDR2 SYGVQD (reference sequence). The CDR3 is CASSETIGEKLFF. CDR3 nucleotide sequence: TGCGCCAGCAGTGAGACCATCGGGGAAAAACTGTTTTTT.

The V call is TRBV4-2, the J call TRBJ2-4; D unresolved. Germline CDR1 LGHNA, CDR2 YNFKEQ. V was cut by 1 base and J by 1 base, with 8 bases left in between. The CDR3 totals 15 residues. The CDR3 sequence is CASSQGREAKNIQYF. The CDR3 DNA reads TGTGCCAGCAGCCAAGGAAGAGAGGCCAAAAACATTCAGTACTTC.

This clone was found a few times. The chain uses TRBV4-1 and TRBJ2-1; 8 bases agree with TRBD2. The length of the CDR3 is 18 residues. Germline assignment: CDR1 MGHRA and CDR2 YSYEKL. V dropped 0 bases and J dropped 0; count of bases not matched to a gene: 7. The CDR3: CASSQDFPSGSSYNEQFF. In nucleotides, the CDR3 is TGCGCCAGCAGCCAAGATTTTCCCAGCGGGAGCTCCTACAATGAGCAGTTCTTC.

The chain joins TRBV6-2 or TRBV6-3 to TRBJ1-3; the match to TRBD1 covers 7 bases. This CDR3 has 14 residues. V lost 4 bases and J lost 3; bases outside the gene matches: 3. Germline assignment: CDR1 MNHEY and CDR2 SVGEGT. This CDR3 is CASSSTGYGNTIYF. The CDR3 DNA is TGTGCCAGCAGTTCGACAGGGTATGGAAACACCATATATTTT.

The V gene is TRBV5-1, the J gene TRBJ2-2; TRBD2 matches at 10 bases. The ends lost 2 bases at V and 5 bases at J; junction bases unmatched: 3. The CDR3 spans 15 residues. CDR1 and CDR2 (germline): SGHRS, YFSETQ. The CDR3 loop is CASSFDSGGTGELFF. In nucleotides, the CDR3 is TGCGCCAGCAGCTTCGATAGCGGGGGGACCGGGGAGCTGTTTTTT.

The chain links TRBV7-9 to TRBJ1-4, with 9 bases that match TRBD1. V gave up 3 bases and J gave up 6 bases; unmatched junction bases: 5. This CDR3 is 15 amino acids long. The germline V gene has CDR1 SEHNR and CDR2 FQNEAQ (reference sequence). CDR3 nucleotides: TGTGCCAGCAGCTTGAGAGGACAGGGGTATGAAAAACTGTTTTTT. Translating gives CASSLRGQGYEKLFF.

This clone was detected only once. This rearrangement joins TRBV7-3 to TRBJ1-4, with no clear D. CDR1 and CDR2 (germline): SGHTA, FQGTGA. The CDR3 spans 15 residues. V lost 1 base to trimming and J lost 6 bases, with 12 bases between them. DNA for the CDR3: TGTGCCAGCAGCTTAAGGACTCCCCGGTATGAAAAACTGTTTTTT. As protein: CASSLRTPRYEKLFF.

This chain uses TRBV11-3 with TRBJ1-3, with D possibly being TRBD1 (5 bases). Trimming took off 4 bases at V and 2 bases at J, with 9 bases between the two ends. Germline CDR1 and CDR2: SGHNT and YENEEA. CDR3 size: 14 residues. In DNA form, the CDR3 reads TGTGCCAGCAGCTGGTCGGGGGCTGGAAACACCATATATTTT. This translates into CASSWSGAGNTIYF.

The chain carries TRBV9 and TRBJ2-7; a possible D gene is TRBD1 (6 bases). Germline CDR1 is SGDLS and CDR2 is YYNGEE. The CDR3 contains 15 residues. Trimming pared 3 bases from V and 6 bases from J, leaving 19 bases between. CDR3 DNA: TGTGCCAGCAGCGCGACGACAGGCCTTCCGTCCGAGCAGTACTTC. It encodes CASSATTGLPSEQYF.

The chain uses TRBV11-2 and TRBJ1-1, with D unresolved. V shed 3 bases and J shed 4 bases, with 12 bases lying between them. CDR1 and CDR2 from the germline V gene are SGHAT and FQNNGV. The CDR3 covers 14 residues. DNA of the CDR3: TGTGCCAGCAGCTTGTTTGCGGTGACCACTGAAGCTTTCTTT. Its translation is CASSLFAVTTEAFF.

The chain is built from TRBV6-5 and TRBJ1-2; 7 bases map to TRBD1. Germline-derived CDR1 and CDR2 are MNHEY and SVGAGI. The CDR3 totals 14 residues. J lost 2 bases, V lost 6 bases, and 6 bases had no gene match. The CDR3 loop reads CASRDPQGNYGYTF. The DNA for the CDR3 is TGTGCCAGCAGGGACCCACAGGGGAACTATGGCTACACCTTC.